The sequence of this TCR beta chain was determined in a study of tumor-infiltrating lymphocytes in primary liver carcinoma. TCR beta cDNA was reverse-transcribed from 500 to 550 ng of total RNA. The reaction used a constant-region primer and ProtoScript II reverse transcriptase. Libraries for TCR beta were built through three nested multiplex PCR rounds, which together made up a slightly modified ARM-PCR procedure. TRBV1-TRBV30 forward primers paired with a C-beta reverse primer drove the first two PCR rounds, around 10 cycles each. TCRdb re-derived calls from the multiplex PCR reads in MiXCR, one entry per CDR3 protein. The sample has about 350,000 distinct CDR3 sequences, almost 65% seen once. This clonotype was detected once. Since a much larger clone is just one base distant, this may be a read error. The conserved closing phenylalanine or tryptophan is absent in this CDR3, likely reflecting a read error.

The trim removed 5 bases at V and 7 bases at J, leaving 3 bases unmatched. CDR3 size: 13 residues. Per the germline V gene, CDR1 is MNHEY and CDR2 is SVGEGT. Unsorted whole blood supplied the blood RNA, and germline DNA was isolated too. Specimen: peripheral blood. The sequence derives from a man aged 40-55 years with primary liver carcinoma and hepatitis B virus infection. The chain recombines TRBV6-2 or TRBV6-3 with TRBJ2-1; 9 positions agree with TRBD2. The CDR3 DNA reads as TGTGCCAGCAGTGGACTAGCGCAAAATGAGCAGTTCCTC. As protein: CASSGLAQNEQFL.